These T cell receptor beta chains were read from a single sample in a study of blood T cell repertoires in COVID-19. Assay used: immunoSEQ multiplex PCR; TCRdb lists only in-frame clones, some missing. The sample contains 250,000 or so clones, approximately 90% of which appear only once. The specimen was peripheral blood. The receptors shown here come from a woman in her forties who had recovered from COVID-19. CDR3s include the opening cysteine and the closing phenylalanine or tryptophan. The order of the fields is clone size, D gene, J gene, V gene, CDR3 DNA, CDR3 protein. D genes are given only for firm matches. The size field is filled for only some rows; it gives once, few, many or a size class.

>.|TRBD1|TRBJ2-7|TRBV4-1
TGCGCCAGCAGCCACCTGGACAGGGGCGCCTCCTACGAGCAGTACTTC
CASSHLDRGASYEQYF
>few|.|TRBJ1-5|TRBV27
TGTGCCAGCAGTTCTACCCCTCCCCCTCAGCCCCAGCATTTT
CASSSTPPPQPQHF
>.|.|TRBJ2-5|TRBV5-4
TGTGCCAGCAGCACCCCTAGCGACGAAGAGACCCAGTACTTC
CASSTPSDEETQYF
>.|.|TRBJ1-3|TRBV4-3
TGCGCCAGCAGCCAAGATCGGTGGGCTCCGGGAGGAAACACCATATATTTT
CASSQDRWAPGGNTIYF
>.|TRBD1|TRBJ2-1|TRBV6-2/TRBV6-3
TGTGCCAGCAGCCCAAGGGGGACAGGGCTTAATGAGCAGTTCTTC
CASSPRGTGLNEQFF
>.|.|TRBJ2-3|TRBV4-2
TGTGCCAGCAGCCAAGGTTTGGCAGGGCGCACAGATACGCAGTATTTT
CASSQGLAGRTDTQYF
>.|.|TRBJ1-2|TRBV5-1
TGCGCCAGCAGCCGCGGGGGTGAGGGCTACACCTTC
CASSRGGEGYTF
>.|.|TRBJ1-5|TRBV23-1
TGCGCCAGCAGCCGCCGGACACCGGCTGGCAATCAGCCCCAGCATTTT
CASSRRTPAGNQPQHF
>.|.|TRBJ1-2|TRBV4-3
TGCGCCAGCAGCGCCGGGGGGCTCTATGGCTACACCTTC
CASSAGGLYGYTF
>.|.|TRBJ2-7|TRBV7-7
TGTGCTAGCAGCTTAGCGCGTGGGGCAGCCTACGAGCAGTACTTC
CASSLARGAAYEQYF
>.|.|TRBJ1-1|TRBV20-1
TGCAGTGCTCCTATTAACACTGAAGCTTTCTTT
CSAPINTEAFF
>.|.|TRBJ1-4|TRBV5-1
TGCGCCAGCAGCTTGGGAGGGGCGGGAGAAAAACTGTTTTTT
CASSLGGAGEKLFF
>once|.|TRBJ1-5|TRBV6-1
TGTGCCAGCAGTGAAGGTCTTAGGAGGGTTTGGAATCAGCCCCAGCATTTT
CASSEGLRRVWNQPQHF
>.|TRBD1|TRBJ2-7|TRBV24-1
TGTGCCACCAGTGCCTACGGGACAGGGGGGGACTACGAGCAGTACTTC
CATSAYGTGGDYEQYF
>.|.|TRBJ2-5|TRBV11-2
TGTGCCAGCAGCCCCCTCCCCTCCCAAGAGACCCAGTACTTC
CASSPLPSQETQYF
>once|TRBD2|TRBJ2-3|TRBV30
TGTGCCTGGAGTTGGGCTAGCGGGACCTATACGCAGTATTTT
CAWSWASGTYTQYF
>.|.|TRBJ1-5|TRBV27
TGTGCCAGCAGACCAAGCCGACTCCATCAGCCCCAGCATTTT
CASRPSRLHQPQHF
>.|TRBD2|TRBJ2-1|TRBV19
TGTGCCAGTAGCGCGACTAGCGGGAGGCCCTACAATGAGCAGTTCTTC
CASSATSGRPYNEQFF
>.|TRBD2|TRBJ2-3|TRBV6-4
TGTGCCAGCAGTGACGGTCCCCGGACTAGCGGGAAAGATACGCAGTATTTT
CASSDGPRTSGKDTQYF
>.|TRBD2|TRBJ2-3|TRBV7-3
TGTGCCAGCAGCCCCCTAGCGGGAAGGAGCACAGATACGCAGTATTTT
CASSPLAGRSTDTQYF
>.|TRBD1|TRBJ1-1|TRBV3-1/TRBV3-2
TGTGCCAGCAGCCCCCAGGACAGGGAGGGCGAAGCTTTCTTT
CASSPQDREGEAFF
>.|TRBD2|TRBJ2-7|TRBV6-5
TGTGCCAGCAGGGCCGGGAGGGCCTACGAGCAGTACTTC
CASRAGRAYEQYF
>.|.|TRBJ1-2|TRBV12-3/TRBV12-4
TGTGCCAGCACCACGACGGGGGGCTATGGCTACACCTTC
CASTTTGGYGYTF
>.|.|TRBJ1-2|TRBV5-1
TGCGCCAGCAGCTTGGAACAGGGACAAAACTATGGCTACACCTTC
CASSLEQGQNYGYTF
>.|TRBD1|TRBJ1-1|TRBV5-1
TGCGCCAGCAGCCCGGGAGGGACAGGGGGAAGGACTGAAGCTTTCTTT
CASSPGGTGGRTEAFF
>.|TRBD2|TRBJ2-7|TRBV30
TGTGCCACCCTAGCGGGGCTCTACGAGCAGTACTTC
CATLAGLYEQYF
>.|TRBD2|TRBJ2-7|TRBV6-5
TGTGCCAGCAGCCCGGGCTTGGCGGGAGGGTACGAGCAGTACTTC
CASSPGLAGGYEQYF
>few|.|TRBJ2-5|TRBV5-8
TGTGCCAGCAGCTTTGGACAGCCCCAAGAGACCCAGTACTTC
CASSFGQPQETQYF